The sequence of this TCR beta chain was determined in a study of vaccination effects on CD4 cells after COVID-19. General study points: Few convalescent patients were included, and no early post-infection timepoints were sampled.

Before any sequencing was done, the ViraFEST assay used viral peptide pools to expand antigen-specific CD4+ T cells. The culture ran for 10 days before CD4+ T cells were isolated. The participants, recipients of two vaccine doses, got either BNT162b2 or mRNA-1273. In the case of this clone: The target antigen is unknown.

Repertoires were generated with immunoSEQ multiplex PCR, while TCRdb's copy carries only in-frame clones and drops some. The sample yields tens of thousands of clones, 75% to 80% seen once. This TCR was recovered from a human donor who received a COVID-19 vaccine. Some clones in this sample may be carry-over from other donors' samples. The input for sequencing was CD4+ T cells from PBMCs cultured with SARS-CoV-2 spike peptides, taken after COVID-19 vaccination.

This CDR3 reads CASRRGANYGYTF. In nucleotides, the CDR3 is TGTGCCAGCAGGCGAGGTGCTAACTATGGCTACACCTTC. The chain has TRBV27 and TRBJ1-2; D not resolved. The CDR3 has 13 residues. Trimming removed 6 bases from V and 0 bases from J, with 8 bases in between. The germline gives CDR1 MNHEY, CDR2 SMNVEV (reference sequence).